Presented here are 8 T cell receptor beta chains from one specimen sequenced in a study of cytomegalovirus exposure and HLA in healthy donors. The PCR used 60 Vbeta and 13 Jbeta primers. TCRdb's copy holds only in-frame clones and misses some; the assay was immunoSEQ multiplex PCR. The data hold under 150,000 clones, with 73% observed a single time. Sequencing was carried out using PBMCs. The receptor set was obtained from a human donor in good health.

The sample holds one count of this clone. This chain uses TRBV25-1 with TRBJ1-1; no clear D gene. CDR3 size: 14 residues. The germline V gene has CDR1 MGHDK and CDR2 SYGVNS. V was clipped by 2 bases and J by 4 bases, with 11 bases between them. DNA of the CDR3: TGTGCCAGCAGTGAAACGGGGTCGAGCACTGAAGCTTTCTTT. Amino acid sequence: CASSETGSSTEAFF.

This rearrangement joins TRBV29-1 to TRBJ2-1; TRBD2 matches 11 bases. The ends lost 2 bases at V and 9 bases at J; junction bases unmatched: 9. The germline gives CDR1 SQVTM, CDR2 ANQGSEA. This CDR3 has 15 amino acids. In nucleotides, the CDR3 is TGCAGCGTTGAATTGGGTAGCGGGGGGGCTGGTGAGCAGTTCTTC. Residues: CSVELGSGGAGEQFF.

In this sample, this clone turned up a few times. This chain joins TRBV29-1 and TRBJ1-1; perhaps TRBD1 as D (6 bases). CDR3 length: 14 residues. Germline values: CDR1 SQVTM, CDR2 ANQGSEA. V lost 0 bases, J lost 1 base, and 9 bases lay in between. CDR3 sequence (DNA): TGCAGCGTTGAAGATCCGACAGGGAACACTGAAGCTTTCTTT. The encoded protein is CSVEDPTGNTEAFF.

The chain links TRBV5-1 to TRBJ2-5, with D possibly matching TRBD1 (7 bases). V dropped 0 bases and J dropped 4 bases, with 22 bases sitting between them. CDR1 and CDR2 (germline): SGHRS, YFSETQ. The CDR3 totals 18 residues. Here the CDR3 DNA reads TGCGCCAGCAGCTTGGACAGGGGCTTGCGGGATATTGGAGAGACCCAGTACTTC. Translation: CASSLDRGLRDIGETQYF.

This clone was observed a handful of times. The CDR3 region has the DNA TGTGCCAGCAGCTTAGCCCGAGAGCCTCTGATAGGAGGCTCCTACAATGAGCAGTTCTTC. Protein: CASSLAREPLIGGSYNEQFF. The chain joins TRBV11-3 to TRBJ2-1, with D possibly being TRBD2 (5 bases). Germline assignment: CDR1 SGHNT and CDR2 YENEEA. V lost 1 base and J 0 bases, leaving 22 bases between the germline ends. This CDR3 has 20 residues.

The chain combines TRBV18 with TRBJ2-7; D ambiguous. Trimming left V 5 bases short and J 2 bases short, with 7 bases between. CDR1 is KGHSH and CDR2 is LQKENI in the germline V gene. The length of the CDR3 is 12 residues. CDR3 region: CASSTHTYEQYF. The CDR3 coding sequence is TGTGCCAGCTCAACCCACACCTACGAGCAGTACTTC.

The V and J genes are TRBV5-1 and TRBJ2-2, with D possibly being TRBD2 (6 bases). V lost 3 bases to trimming and J lost 6 bases, with 18 bases between them. Germline CDR1 is SGHRS and CDR2 is YFSETQ. The CDR3 length is 16 residues. The CDR3 is CASSSRPGGIPGELFF. CDR3 DNA: TGCGCCAGCAGCTCGCGACCCGGCGGGATACCCGGGGAGCTGTTTTTT.

This clone was recorded a few times. The rearrangement joins TRBV6-5 to TRBJ2-7, with 9 bases fitting TRBD1. CDR1 is MNHEY, CDR2 SVGAGI, per germline. This CDR3 has 14 amino acids. Trimming at V came to 2 bases and at J to 4 bases, leaving 3 bases not matched to a gene. The CDR3 DNA reads as TGTGCCAGCAGTTACACGACAGGGGGATACGAGCAGTACTTC. Translated, it gives CASSYTTGGYEQYF.